This record concerns one T cell receptor beta chain sequence. This clonotype was seen repeatedly, ten times or more. Its antigen has not been determined. Base qualities are not recorded, but no much larger clone differs from it by a single base. The sample comes from a study of molecular identifiers for immune sequencing clone quantification (dated by TCRdb to 2016 to 2019). Some background on the complete study: For a replicate experiment, RNA from approximately 20,000 or 98,000 naive CD8 T cells was divided into five aliquots, and four of the five aliquots were sequenced. This methods study benchmarked molecular-identifier clustering-based TCR repertoire sequencing (MIDCIRS) and TCR RNA copy counting, using CD8 T cells to do so.

What the authors observed across the whole study: When barcode sub-clustering was not used, chimeric consensus sequences inflated TCR diversity, with chimeras reaching as high as 47%. Modeling gave about three recovered TCR RNA copies per cell versus approximately 9 by digital PCR, implying about 30% capture efficiency. Spiked-in Jurkat TCR RNA (10 copies' worth), which is not part of the donor repertoire, was contained in the naive libraries. Highly expanded clone sizes could be underestimated if identical TCR molecules share a barcode. In CMV-specific effector cells, over 97% of molecules were held by clones above 20 RNA copies, whereas under 1% of molecules were held by such clones in naive cells. Spiked-in Jurkat TCR RNA equal to a single cell's worth was reported to be detectable even within 1,100,000 naive CD8 T cells.

Libraries of naive CD8 T cells were built from anywhere between about 19,000 and 1,000,000 sorted cells, with 10%, 30% or 50% of the purified RNA used. Naive CD8 T cells, defined as CD8+CD4-CCR7+CD45RA+, were FACS-sorted into RLT Plus buffer on a BD FACSAria II. Around 10 TCR copies' worth of Jurkat RNA were spiked into roughly 19,000-1,000,000 naive CD8 T cell samples to test detection sensitivity. Enrichment of CD8 T cells was performed with RosetteSep CD8+ T Cell Enrichment Cocktail and Ficoll-Paque, after which ACK red cell lysis was carried out. Per the germline V gene, SGHVS is the CDR1 and FNYEAQ is the CDR2. From the cysteine through the phenylalanine, the CDR3 covers 15 amino acids. Of the read, only the CDR3 DNA is kept; its 45 bases are in frame from base 1. V loses 3 bases at its end and J loses 6 bases; junction bases beyond the gene matches: 6. Libraries were constructed by PCR. Sequencing instrument: Illumina HiSeq 4000. Bulk TCR libraries were prepared as previously described, using TCR primers listed in Table S5. The Qiagen AllPrep DNA/RNA kit was used to purify total RNA. Before any analysis, reads coming from multiple sequencing runs of the same library were combined into one pool. As for the original processing: Reads were retained only if an exact TCR constant sequence was present, and the retained reads were trimmed to 150 nt and grouped according to their 12-nt molecular barcodes. Within each barcode group, reads were sub-clustered at a 15% Levenshtein threshold, and quality-weighted consensus sequences were built per RNA molecule. Non-functional sequences were removed, as were lower-count sequences one edit away from another. Based on a fit of two negative binomial distributions, barcode sub-clusters having less than 20% of the maximum read count were discarded. Using fastp trimming at Q25 and MiXCR clonotype assembly, TCRdb reanalyzed the public sequencing data and kept in-frame beta chains. Every CDR3 protein is listed once, alongside the most common genes and DNA of its rows. TCRdb's processing, not the authors' own work, is the source of the V and J calls. This sample lists around 40,000 distinct CDR3 sequences; roughly a fifth were detected once. The top ten clonotypes cover about 1.1% of the sample.

The sequencing input was naive CD8+ T cells from blood, with Jurkat cell RNA spiked in. Taken with the paper, the label for cell subset or site translates to: FACS-sorted CD8+CD4-CCR7+CD45RA+ naive T cells. The receptor comes from a human donor in good health. Some libraries in this study had Jurkat cell RNA spiked in. This sequence uses TRBV7-6 and TRBJ2-1, with TRBD1 matching 9 junction bases. The CDR3 is CASSFSQGATNEQFF. The DNA sequence reads TGTGCCAGCAGCTTTTCACAGGGGGCGACCAATGAGCAGTTCTTC.